Presented here are 4 T cell receptor beta chains from one specimen sequenced in a study of OX40 agonist ivuxolimab in advanced cancers. Produced via immunoSEQ multiplex PCR; TCRdb's table is partial and in-frame only. The sample lists about 86,000 clones, about 90% seen once, with roughly 8.7% in the top ten. This specimen was CD4+ or CD8+ T cells sorted from blood, taken in a trial of the OX40 agonist ivuxolimab. The receptors stem from an adult with an advanced solid tumor such as melanoma, head and neck, liver or kidney cancer.

The sample holds one count of this clone. The chain couples TRBV19 to TRBJ1-4; D is uncertain. The ends were cut back, 6 bases at V and 8 bases at J, with 13 bases in the middle. Germline loops: CDR1 LNHDA, CDR2 SQIVND (reference sequence). This CDR3 region has 13 residues. CDR3 nucleotide sequence: TGTGCCAGTAGGGGTTTGGGTTCGGAAAAACTGTTTTTT. This encodes CASRGLGSEKLFF.

This chain links TRBV7-8 with TRBJ2-7, with D perhaps given as TRBD1 or TRBD2 (5 bases each). CDR1 and CDR2 from the germline V gene are SGHVS and FQNEAQ. This CDR3 region has 16 residues. V was shortened by 1 base and J by 3 bases, with 16 bases between the two germline ends. Written as DNA, the CDR3 is TGTGCCAGCAGCTTAGTAAACGGTGCAGGGAGCTACGAGCAGTACTTC. It is translated as CASSLVNGAGSYEQYF.

CDR3 nucleotide sequence: TGTGCTAGTGGTTTGGTCCCCCTACCTCTGGGACTAGCGACCTCCTACGAGCAGTACTTC. This codes for CASGLVPLPLGLATSYEQYF. The chain is built from TRBV12-5 and TRBJ2-7; 10 bases line up with TRBD2. CDR3 length equals 20 residues. The ends lost 0 bases at V and 0 bases at J; junction bases unmatched: 14. The germline V gene encodes CDR1 LGHNT and CDR2 FRNRAP.

The rearrangement uses TRBV5-1 and TRBJ2-5, with TRBD2 identical over 13 bases. The length of the CDR3 is 17 residues. V gave up 0 bases and J gave up 0 bases; unmatched junction bases: 2. Germline CDR1 is SGHRS and CDR2 is YFSETQ. CDR3 amino acids: CASSLGTSGRNQETQYF. DNA of the CDR3: TGCGCCAGCAGCTTGGGGACTAGCGGGAGAAACCAAGAGACCCAGTACTTC.